Listed below are T cell receptor beta chains from one sample, sequenced in a study of cytomegalovirus exposure and HLA in healthy donors. Sequenced by immunoSEQ multiplex PCR; TCRdb stores in-frame clones only, minus some. The data contain 90,000 to 110,000 clones, roughly 80% of them seen just once; the ten biggest clones take up around 7.7%. The sequenced material came from PBMCs. The receptors come from a woman aged 45 to 65 in good health and CMV-seropositive. The CDR3 runs from the conserved cysteine through the conserved F or W. Each record gives: J gene, CDR3 length, clone size, V gene, D gene, CDR3 DNA, CDR3 protein. The D gene is left open where the match is weak. Clone size, where shown, is once, few, many, or a class for clones that have expanded.

TRBJ2-4 | 15 | - | TRBV5-1 | - | TGCGCCAGCAGCTCGACAGGTATAGCCAAAAACATTCAGTACTTC | CASSSTGIAKNIQYF
TRBJ1-6 | 17 | - | TRBV5-6 | TRBD1 | TGTGCCAGCAGCTCCGCTTCGGGACAGGGTAGGGGTTCACCCCTCCACTTT | CASSSASGQGRGSPLHF
TRBJ1-2 | 12 | - | TRBV10-1 | - | TGCGCCAGCAGGGGGGGGGTTTGTGGCTACACCTTC | CASRGGVCGYTF
TRBJ2-5 | 14 | - | TRBV5-6 | TRBD1 | TGTGCCAGCAGCCGACAGGGGGTTGAAGAGACCCAGTACTTC | CASSRQGVEETQYF
TRBJ1-4 | 12 | - | TRBV18 | - | TGTGCCAGCTCACGCCGGAATGAAAAACTGTTTTTT | CASSRRNEKLFF
TRBJ1-1 | 11 | - | TRBV29-1 | TRBD1 | TGCAGCGTGATAGGACAGGGAGAAGCTTTCTTT | CSVIGQGEAFF
TRBJ2-5 | 15 | - | TRBV6-5 | TRBD2 | TGTGCCAGCAGCTCACCGGGACTACCCCAAGAGACCCAGTACTTC | CASSSPGLPQETQYF
TRBJ2-1 | 14 | - | TRBV11-2 | - | TGTGCCAGCAGCTTAGGGAGTAGCTACAATGAGCAGTTCTTC | CASSLGSSYNEQFF
TRBJ1-6 | 18 | few | TRBV7-2 | - | TGTGCCAGCAGCTTAGCGGTAGTAGGATCAGGAGGGGTTTCACCCCTCCACTTT | CASSLAVVGSGGVSPLHF
TRBJ2-3 | 17 | - | TRBV7-2 | TRBD1 | TGTGCCAGCAGCTTATTTGGGACAGGGGGCGTCGAAGATACGCAGTATTTT | CASSLFGTGGVEDTQYF
TRBJ2-3 | 13 | - | TRBV19 | TRBD2 | TGTGCCAGTAGTCAGCGACTAGCGGATACGCAGTATTTT | CASSQRLADTQYF
TRBJ2-7 | 14 | - | TRBV18 | - | TGTGCCAGCTCACCCACCGGGGTACCCTACGAGCAGTACTTC | CASSPTGVPYEQYF
TRBJ2-2 | 16 | - | TRBV7-2 | TRBD2 | TGTGCCAGCAGCCGACTAGCGGGAGGTTTCACCGGGGAGCTGTTTTTT | CASSRLAGGFTGELFF
TRBJ2-7 | 14 | - | TRBV7-2 | - | TGTGCCAGCAGCTTTGGGGGGAACCTCTACGAGCAGTACTTC | CASSFGGNLYEQYF
TRBJ1-2 | 13 | - | TRBV29-1 | TRBD1 | TGCAGCGTTGCAGGGGACAGGGTCCGAGGCTACACCTTC | CSVAGDRVRGYTF
TRBJ2-3 | 17 | once | TRBV12-5 | TRBD2 | TGTGCTAGTGGTTTAGGATCCGGGGGGGGGAACACAGATACGCAGTATTTT | CASGLGSGGGNTDTQYF
TRBJ1-1 | 16 | - | TRBV11-2 | - | TGTGCCAGCAGCAGGGACGGGGGGAAGAGGGGAACTGAAGCTTTCTTT | CASSRDGGKRGTEAFF
TRBJ2-7 | 13 | - | TRBV5-1 | - | TGCGCCAGCAGCTTGAACGGTGGCTACGAGCAGTACTTC | CASSLNGGYEQYF
TRBJ1-3 | 15 | - | TRBV6-5 | - | TGTGCCAGCAGCGCCCCGGGAGGGGTCGGGGACACCATATATTTT | CASSAPGGVGDTIYF
TRBJ2-5 | 16 | - | TRBV7-2 | TRBD2 | TGTGCCAGCAGCTTAGAAGATCTAGCGGGACAAGAGACCCAGTACTTC | CASSLEDLAGQETQYF
TRBJ2-1 | 15 | - | TRBV9 | - | TGTGCCAGCAGCGCCCAGGACAGCTCCTACAATGAGCAGTTCTTC | CASSAQDSSYNEQFF
TRBJ1-4 | 13 | - | TRBV2 | - | TGTGCCAGCAGAGGGACACTTGGTGAAAAACTGTTTTTT | CASRGTLGEKLFF
TRBJ1-2 | 14 | - | TRBV6-5 | - | TGTGCCAGCAGTTACGGGGGCGGTGACTATGGCTACACCTTC | CASSYGGGDYGYTF
TRBJ2-1 | 16 | - | TRBV15 | TRBD2 | TGTGCCACCAGCAGGGGCGGGGGTGAGCCCTACAATGAGCAGTTCTTC | CATSRGGGEPYNEQFF
TRBJ1-5 | 16 | - | TRBV19 | - | TGTGCCAGTAGAAAACGGGCGGGGGCGGGCAATCAGCCCCAGCATTTT | CASRKRAGAGNQPQHF
TRBJ2-7 | 16 | - | TRBV10-3 | TRBD1 | TGTGCCATCAGTGAGTCACCGGGACAGGGGAGGTACGAGCAGTACTTC | CAISESPGQGRYEQYF
TRBJ2-6 | 18 | few | TRBV4-1 | TRBD1 | TGCGCCAGCAGCCAACCATACCGGACAGGGATTCGGGCCAACGGCCTGACTTTC | CASSQPYRTGIRANGLTF
TRBJ1-1 | 16 | - | TRBV4-2 | TRBD1 | TGTGCCAGCAGTCGGGCAACCGGACAGGCCGAACCTGAAGCTTTCTTT | CASSRATGQAEPEAFF
TRBJ2-2 | 15 | - | TRBV2 | TRBD2 | TGTGCCAGCAAGGAATCGAGCGGGGGGGCCGGGGAGCTGTTTTTT | CASKESSGGAGELFF
TRBJ2-7 | 14 | - | TRBV4-3 | TRBD2 | TGCGCCAGCAGCCAGACTAGCGGGAGCTACGAGCAGTACTTC | CASSQTSGSYEQYF
TRBJ1-2 | 15 | - | TRBV7-9 | TRBD1 | TGTGCCAGCAGCCGCGGACAGGCCTTTAACTATGGCTACACCTTC | CASSRGQAFNYGYTF
TRBJ2-1 | 10 | - | TRBV20-1 | - | TGCAGTGCTAGCATCAATGAGCAGTTCTTC | CSASINEQFF
TRBJ1-2 | 18 | once | TRBV7-2 | TRBD1 | TGTGCCAGCACCCAAAGACCGGGACAGGGGTACTCTAACTATGGCTACACCTTC | CASTQRPGQGYSNYGYTF
TRBJ2-5 | 15 | - | TRBV4-3 | - | TGCGCCAGCAGCCACCTACAGGGAGACCAAGAGACCCAGTACTTC | CASSHLQGDQETQYF
TRBJ1-6 | 13 | - | TRBV4-1 | - | TGCGCCAGCAGCCATCTCCTAAATTCACCCCTCCACTTT | CASSHLLNSPLHF
TRBJ2-3 | 14 | - | TRBV11-2 | - | TGTGCCAGCAGAAGACGCGCGGGCACAGATACGCAGTATTTT | CASRRRAGTDTQYF
TRBJ2-3 | 16 | - | TRBV5-4 | TRBD1 | TGTGCCAGCAGCGCCACAGGGGCGAAGAACACAGATACGCAGTATTTT | CASSATGAKNTDTQYF
TRBJ2-7 | 17 | once | TRBV7-8 | TRBD1 | TGTGCCAGCAGCTTACAAACAGGACAGGGGGTGTTCTACGAGCAGTACTTC | CASSLQTGQGVFYEQYF